Listed here are 18 T cell receptor beta chains from one sample, sequenced in a study of T cell responses to AZD1222 COVID-19 vaccine (dated by TCRdb to about 2021). To prepare the library, the immunoSEQ multiplex PCR assay was applied. TCRdb took this table from immuneACCESS and kept in-frame rearrangements with V and J called. Such tables lack part of the clones; where checked against another copy, unresolved V genes explain under half of the gap, and the rest is unexplained. The sample contains 120,000 or so clones, 85% to 95% of them found a single time. The ten largest clones represent over 1.5% of the sample. The time point label here, explained by the study, means: baseline before first vaccination. The sample was peripheral blood, taken on day 0 of AZD1222 vaccination. These receptors were collected from an adult in good health.

The chain joins TRBV7-8 to TRBJ2-7, with D tentatively TRBD1 (6 bases). Germline CDR1 reads SGHVS; CDR2 reads FQNEAQ. V lost 0 bases, J lost 4 bases, and 10 bases lay in between. This CDR3 comprises 14 residues. As DNA, the CDR3 is TGTGCCAGCAGCTTAGCGGCAGGGGAATACGAGCAGTACGTC. Its protein product is CASSLAAGEYEQYV.

This clone appeared a single time. The rearrangement joins TRBV10-3 to TRBJ2-2; D gene uncertain. CDR1 is ENHRY, CDR2 SYGVKD, per germline. Trimming stripped 0 bases from V and 3 bases from J, with 11 bases between. The CDR3 runs 16 residues. Here the CDR3 DNA reads TGTGCCATCAGTGAGTCGCTCTACGATTACACCGGGGAGCTGTTTTTT. Encoded protein: CAISESLYDYTGELFF.

This chain connects TRBV19 to TRBJ1-4; 8 bases are a match to TRBD1. This CDR3 spans 14 amino acids. Germline CDR1 reads LNHDA; CDR2 reads SQIVND (reference sequence). V lost 4 bases to trimming and J lost 6 bases; unmatched junction nucleotides: 4. The CDR3 is CASSTPGQDEKLFF. The CDR3 nucleotides are TGTGCCAGTAGTACGCCGGGACAGGATGAAAAACTGTTTTTT.

The chain carries TRBV5-4 and TRBJ1-6; 10 nucleotides agree with TRBD1. CDR1 SGHNT and CDR2 YYREEE come from the germline V gene (reference sequence). CDR3 length equals 16 residues. The V and J ends lost 4 bases and 6 bases, in that order; junction bases with no gene match: 7. The CDR3 DNA is TGTGCCAGCAGCCCGCGGACAGGGGGGAGTAATTCACCCCTCCACTTT. Protein product: CASSPRTGGSNSPLHF. Using reference TRBV5-4 and TRBJ1-6 for the parts outside the CDR3, the full variable domain is ETGVTQSPTHLIKTRGQQVTLRCSSQSGHNTVSWYQQALGQGPQFIFQYYREEENGRGNFPPRFSGLQFPNYSSELNVNALELDDSALYLCASSPRTGGSNSPLHFGNGTRLTVT.

On this clone: A junction end diverges from the germline sequence, so it may reflect a read error. This chain links TRBV11-3 with TRBJ2-1; the D gene is possibly TRBD2 (5 bases). Germline CDR1 is SGHNT and CDR2 is YENEEA. This CDR3 is 14 amino acids long. Written as DNA, the CDR3 is TGTGCCAGCAGCCTAGACTATTCCTACAATGAGCAGTTCTTC. Translated, it gives CASSLDYSYNEQFF.

The CDR3 DNA follows: TGCGCCAGCAGCTTAAATCCCGGAGACACGAACACCGGGGAGCTGTTTTTT. This encodes CASSLNPGDTNTGELFF. This rearrangement joins TRBV5-1 to TRBJ2-2; no clear D. V dropped 2 bases and J dropped 0 bases, with 14 bases sitting between them. The CDR3 is 17 residues long. Germline V gives CDR1 SGHRS, CDR2 YFSETQ. The full variable domain, with the rest looked up from reference TRBV5-1 and TRBJ2-2, is KAGVTQTPRYLIKTRGQQVTLSCSPISGHRSVSWYQQTPGQGLQFLFEYFSETQRNKGNFPGRFSGRQFSNSRSEMNVSTLELGDSALYLCASSLNPGDTNTGELFFGEGSRLTVL.

V gene TRBV3-1 (or the pseudogene TRBV3-2) combines with J gene TRBJ2-7; the D call may be TRBD1 or TRBD2 (5 bases each). This CDR3 region has 15 residues. V was trimmed by 6 bases and J by 3 bases, leaving 18 bases between them. The germline V gene encodes CDR1 LGHDT and CDR2 YNNKEL (reference sequence). Here the CDR3 reads CASRQFGAESYEQYF. The CDR3 DNA is TGTGCCAGCAGACAATTCGGGGCGGAGAGCTACGAGCAGTACTTC.

This chain connects TRBV7-2 to TRBJ1-5, with a weak D call TRBD1 (6 bases). The CDR3 consists of 14 residues. Trimming removed 2 bases from V and 1 base from J, with 6 bases in between. Germline values: CDR1 SGHTA, CDR2 FQGNSA. The CDR3 reads CASSLRGSNQPQHF. CDR3 DNA sequence: TGTGCCAGCAGCTTAAGGGGGAGCAATCAGCCCCAGCATTTT.

In this sample, this clone turned up once. The chain joins TRBV27 to TRBJ2-5, with TRBD2 identical over 11 bases. Trimming took 5 bases from V and 2 from J; bases not matched to a gene: 4. This CDR3 comprises 15 residues. Per the germline V gene, CDR1 is MNHEY and CDR2 is SMNVEV (reference sequence). As DNA, the CDR3 is TGTGCCAGCAGTGCCCTAGCGGGAGGTCAAGAGACCCAGTACTTC. Its protein is CASSALAGGQETQYF.

V is TRBV5-6 and J is TRBJ1-4; maybe TRBD1 (5 bases). With 0 bases removed from V and 4 bases from J, the gap between germline ends came to 10 bases. Germline CDR1 is SGHDT and CDR2 is YYEEEE. The CDR3 runs 15 residues. The CDR3 loop is CASSLVGGGNEKLFF. The CDR3 DNA reads TGTGCCAGCAGCTTGGTGGGGGGAGGTAATGAAAAACTGTTTTTT. Together with reference TRBV5-6 and TRBJ1-4, the CDR3 gives the full variable domain: DAGVTQSPTHLIKTRGQQVTLRCSPKSGHDTVSWYQQALGQGPQFIFQYYEEEERQRGNFPDRFSGHQFPNYSSELNVNALLLGDSALYLCASSLVGGGNEKLFFGSGTQLSVL.

This chain links TRBV27 with TRBJ1-5; D remains ambiguous. CDR1 and CDR2 (germline): MNHEY, SMNVEV (reference sequence). CDR3 size: 11 residues. Trimming took 8 bases from V and 11 from J, leaving 13 bases between them. CDR3 loop: CASGGVVAQHF. The CDR3 nucleotides read TGTGCCAGCGGCGGTGTAGTGGCCCAGCATTTT.

This clone came up once. The chain employs TRBV29-1 and TRBJ1-6; no definite D call. The germline CDR1 and CDR2 sequences are SQVTM and ANQGSEA. V lost 1 base, J lost 16 bases, and 11 bases lay in between. The CDR3 consists of 11 residues. CDR3 sequence (DNA): TGCAGCGTTGAAGTAGCCCGGGTACTCCACTTT. It is translated as CSVEVARVLHF.

J is TRBJ2-7 and V is TRBV7-9; D call uncertain. V lost 4 bases and J 5 bases, leaving 9 bases between the germline ends. Germline assignment: CDR1 SEHNR and CDR2 FQNEAQ (reference sequence). The CDR3 has 12 amino acids. CDR3 DNA: TGTGCCAGCAGCTCAGAATGGAACGAGCAGTACTTC. Translation gives CASSSEWNEQYF.

V and J are TRBV6-6 and TRBJ1-1; D is undetermined. Per germline, CDR1 MNHNY and CDR2 SVGAGI (reference sequence). V was clipped by 6 bases and J by 3 bases, with 11 bases between them. This CDR3 contains 13 residues. The CDR3 loop is CASSQPGDTEAFF. In DNA, the CDR3 is TGTGCCAGCAGCCAACCTGGGGACACTGAAGCTTTCTTT.

The chain joins TRBV19 to TRBJ1-2; tentative D call: TRBD1 (5 bases). V dropped 7 bases and J dropped 8 bases, with 11 bases sitting between them. CDR3 length: 11 residues. Germline V CDR1 and CDR2: LNHDA, SQIVND (reference sequence). CDR3 DNA sequence: TGTGCCAGTAATCCAGGGTTCGGCTACACCTTC. It encodes CASNPGFGYTF. The whole variable domain, remainder taken from reference TRBV19 and TRBJ1-2, is DGGITQSPKYLFRKEGQNVTLSCEQNLNHDAMYWYRQDPGQGLRLIYYSQIVNDFQKGDIAEGYSVSREKKESFPLTVTSAQKNPTAFYLCASNPGFGYTFGSGTRLTVV.

The chain uses TRBV11-2 and TRBJ1-2, with D hard to call. V dropped 1 base and J dropped 1 base, with 10 bases sitting between them. Germline-derived CDR1 and CDR2 are SGHAT and FQNNGV. This CDR3 region has 15 residues. CDR3 in amino acids: CASSLASVVNYGYTF. The CDR3 DNA sequence: TGTGCCAGCAGCTTAGCGTCGGTCGTTAACTATGGCTACACCTTC.

This rearrangement joins TRBV19 to TRBJ1-3, with D perhaps TRBD1 (6 bases). The germline V gene encodes CDR1 LNHDA and CDR2 SQIVND (reference sequence). V lost 7 bases, J lost 0 bases, and 10 bases lay in between. This CDR3 is 14 amino acids long. The CDR3 sequence is CASTTGSSGNTIYF. The CDR3 nucleotides read TGTGCCAGTACCACAGGGTCCTCTGGAAACACCATATATTTT.

The rearrangement joins TRBV14 to TRBJ2-3; 10 bases map to TRBD2. Germline CDR1 SGHDN, CDR2 FVKESK. V dropped 0 bases and J dropped 5; count of bases not matched to a gene: 8. The CDR3 loop spans 17 amino acids. CDR3 protein: CASSQEALAGVGDTQYF. As DNA, the CDR3 is TGTGCCAGCAGCCAAGAGGCCCTAGCGGGAGTGGGAGATACGCAGTATTTT.